This T cell receptor beta chain comes out of a study of PD-L1 blockade in urothelial cancer. Study as a whole: Males with urothelial cancer arising in the bladder constituted about 85% of the roughly 29 patients. The patients had undergone anywhere from 0 to 3 prior chemotherapy regimens. Blood was analyzed 3 weeks (second dose) and 6 weeks after treatment start.

Indicated time point: peripheral blood 6 weeks after treatment start. The V and J ends lost 5 bases and 6 bases, in that order; junction bases with no gene match: 7. Germline V gives CDR1 SGHTA, CDR2 FQGNSA. CDR3 length: 14 amino acids. Clones were read by immunoSEQ multiplex PCR, and TCRdb kept only the in-frame ones, dropping some. The sample has about 35,000 clones, over 65% seen once; the top ten hold more than 9%. The sequence was collected from a man aged 35-49 years with urothelial cancer. The source was PBMCs, collected around atezolizumab (anti-PD-L1) treatment. The chain links TRBV7-2 to TRBJ1-5, with 7 bases aligning to TRBD1. CDR3 in DNA: TGTGCCAGCAGCCGGGACAGCGCTTCTCAGCCCCAGCATTTT. Amino acid sequence: CASSRDSASQPQHF. The whole variable domain, remainder taken from reference TRBV7-2 and TRBJ1-5, is GAGVSQSPSNKVTEKGKDVELRCDPISGHTALYWYRQSLGQGLEFLIYFQGNSAPDKSGLPSDRFSAERTGGSVSTLTIQRTQQEDSAVYLCASSRDSASQPQHFGDGTRLSIL.